This is a list of T cell receptor beta chains from one sample in a study of cytomegalovirus exposure and HLA in healthy donors. Profiling relied on immunoSEQ multiplex PCR, and the TCRdb table lists in-frame clones only, not all of them. Here the sample spans under 300,000 clones, about nine tenths being singletons. Sequenced material: PBMCs. The receptors were gathered from a man aged 35-49 years in good health and CMV-seropositive. CDR3s include the opening cysteine and the closing phenylalanine or tryptophan.

V gene | CDR3 length | CDR3 protein
TRBV29-1 | 12 | CSARVLNTEAFF
TRBV7-8 | 15 | CASSPLRGLSYEQYF
TRBV4-2 | 13 | CASSQDLALEQFF
TRBV15 | 15 | CATRGDRGNDEKLFF
TRBV4-1 | 17 | CASSQEASGSASYEQYF
TRBV6-1 | 14 | CASSERQGNQPQHF
TRBV30 | 14 | CAWSVGGSGNTIYF
TRBV13 | 15 | CASSPGGEGDNEQFF
TRBV4-1 | 17 | CASRIDLRTTGDNEQFF
TRBV28 | 15 | CASSLFKGGGRAQYF
TRBV19 | 18 | CASSNRLAGGLSSYEQYF
TRBV7-9 | 19 | CASSLSSGQGPLLNQPQHF
TRBV6-5 | 15 | CASSYWSGGNYGYTF
TRBV18 | 15 | CASSPLQGFSYEQYF
TRBV29-1 | 15 | CSVVGGGVRTGELFF
TRBV28 | 11 | CASSPSREQFF
TRBV19 | 14 | CASSKGGPPDIQYF
TRBV27 | 14 | CASSLSAGAYEQYF
TRBV5-4 | 16 | CASRKTGTGLIDTQYF
TRBV7-3 | 13 | CASSLDRGTEAFF
TRBV9 | 16 | CASSSREGLANEKLFF
TRBV28 | 11 | CASTADREAFF
TRBV28 | 14 | CASRPGTANQPQHF
TRBV10-2 | 15 | CASSEPGVATYEQYF
TRBV7-3 | 15 | CASSSRLEGTDEQFF
TRBV7-9 | 15 | CASSSDRGNSDTQYF
TRBV7-9 | 13 | CASSLAGGNEQFF
TRBV7-2 | 14 | CASSLGGRGETQYF
TRBV10-3 | 16 | CAISELQRRTGAEAFF
TRBV5-1 | 16 | CASSPRTGAPTGELFF
TRBV4-2 | 13 | CASSQVGLPEQFF
TRBV29-1 | 14 | CSVAPGTGYNIQYF
TRBV30 | 14 | CAWNPTGSRTEAFF